The present TCR beta chain was sequenced within a study of T cell responses to AZD1222 COVID-19 vaccine. Study findings and constraints: The repertoires were collected only after the peak T cell response. Increased Spike-specific TCR breadth and depth were observed after two AZD1222 doses.

About this clone itself: Its antigen is still unknown.

Data came from immunoSEQ multiplex PCR; TCRdb stores just in-frame clones and leaves some out. The sample has some 110,000 clones, roughly 91% seen once. Recipients boosted at about 4 weeks or about 12 weeks are pooled. V lost 0 bases and J 4 bases, leaving 9 bases between the germline ends. From germline, CDR1 is LGHNA and CDR2 YSLEER. The CDR3 extends over 14 amino acids. The chain employs TRBV4-3 and TRBJ1-2; D uncertain. This clonotype was obtained from an adult who received the AZD1222 COVID-19 vaccine. Sample: peripheral blood, taken 28 days after the second AZD1222 dose. CDR3 sequence (DNA): TGCGCCAGCAGCCAAGAATGGGGTAGCTATGGCTACACCTTC. Encoded protein: CASSQEWGSYGYTF.